A selection of T cell receptor beta chains follows, all from one sample in a study of blood T cell repertoires in COVID-19. The repertoire was sequenced with immunoSEQ multiplex PCR; TCRdb's copy has only in-frame clones and lacks some. Of about 220,000 clones in the sample, 75% to 85% were seen once. The material sequenced was peripheral blood. The receptors derive from a man aged 45-65 years with active or convalescent COVID-19. Both conserved end residues are part of each CDR3. D genes are given only for firm matches. Clone size, where shown, is once, few, many, or a class for clones that have expanded.

TRBV2,TRBJ1-2,TRBD1,many,TGTGCCAGCAGTGGACACAGGGGGCGCAACTATGGCTACACCTTC,CASSGHRGRNYGYTF
TRBV5-1,TRBJ1-1,TRBD1,NA,TGCGCCAGCAGCTTGGGTGGGACAGTGAACACTGAAGCTTTCTTT,CASSLGGTVNTEAFF
TRBV7-9,TRBJ2-7,NA,NA,TGTGCCAGCAGCTTAGGCCTGGGGGAGGACTACGAGCAGTACTTC,CASSLGLGEDYEQYF
TRBV7-2,TRBJ1-3,NA,NA,TGTGCCAGCAGCTTAGCATCCGGGTCGTACTCTGGAAACACCATATATTTT,CASSLASGSYSGNTIYF
TRBV23-1,TRBJ2-1,NA,NA,TGCGCCAGCAGTCAATCGTTTACTTGGGCATACAATGAGCAGTTCTTC,CASSQSFTWAYNEQFF
TRBV28,TRBJ1-1,NA,NA,TGTGCCAGCACCCATCCAGGACGGGGGGATCTCACTGAAGCTTTCTTT,CASTHPGRGDLTEAFF
TRBV7-9,TRBJ2-7,NA,NA,TGTGCCAGCAGCTTAGGTACAGGCGATACCTACGAGCAGTACTTC,CASSLGTGDTYEQYF
TRBV2,TRBJ1-6,NA,NA,TGTGCCAGCAAAGTTGGGCATAATTCACCCCTCCACTTT,CASKVGHNSPLHF
TRBV2,TRBJ1-6,TRBD1,NA,TGTGCCAGCAGTGAGGGACAGGGTCGAGATTCACCCCTCCACTTT,CASSEGQGRDSPLHF
TRBV28,TRBJ2-7,NA,once,TGTGCCAGCAGTTTATTAGGACTTCTAGCCTCCTACGAGCAGTACTTC,CASSLLGLLASYEQYF
TRBV28,TRBJ2-1,TRBD2,NA,TGTGCCAGCAGCCCCGGGACTAGCGGGGGGGATTCCTACAATGAGCAGTTCTTC,CASSPGTSGGDSYNEQFF
TRBV4-3,TRBJ2-1,NA,NA,TGCGCCAGCAGCCTGGGGACCGGGAGCCCCGGGAATGAGCAGTTCTTC,CASSLGTGSPGNEQFF
TRBV13,TRBJ2-7,TRBD1,few,TGTGCCAGCAGCCCGTCCGGAGACAGGGGGTTCTCCTACGAGCAGTACTTC,CASSPSGDRGFSYEQYF
TRBV5-1,TRBJ2-3,NA,NA,TGCGCCAGCAGCTCACAGGGCCACGCCGGCTATACGCAGTATTTT,CASSSQGHAGYTQYF
TRBV28,TRBJ1-1,NA,NA,TGTGCCAGCAGTCCCGTACGAGTGAACACTGAAGCTTTCTTT,CASSPVRVNTEAFF
TRBV18,TRBJ1-1,NA,once,TGTGCCAGCTCACCACCGTCGCGGGGAACGGCTGAAGCTTTCTTT,CASSPPSRGTAEAFF
TRBV28,TRBJ2-2,NA,NA,TGTGCCATACAAGACAGAAACACCGGGGAGCTGTTTTTT,CAIQDRNTGELFF
TRBV29-1,TRBJ2-1,TRBD2,once,TGCAGCGTTGAACTAGCGGGAGGTGGCCGCTCCTACAATGAGCAGTTCTTC,CSVELAGGGRSYNEQFF
TRBV3-1/TRBV3-2,TRBJ2-7,NA,NA,TGTGCCAGCAGCCTCAGCTCCTACGAGCAGTACTTC,CASSLSSYEQYF
TRBV7-9,TRBJ1-6,TRBD1,NA,TGTGCCAGCAGATGGGACAGGAGGGATTCACCCCTCCACTTT,CASRWDRRDSPLHF
TRBV5-6,TRBJ2-5,NA,NA,TGTGCCAGCAGCTTGGCGGGGTCCGCCGCGCCCCAGTACTTC,CASSLAGSAAPQYF
TRBV11-2,TRBJ2-3,TRBD2,NA,TGTGCCAGCAGCCTTTGGGGGGGAGTGGGTACAGATACGCAGTATTTT,CASSLWGGVGTDTQYF
TRBV6-5,TRBJ2-1,TRBD1,once,TGTGCCAGCAGTCGGACAGGGGACCCCTACAATGAGCAGTTCTTC,CASSRTGDPYNEQFF
TRBV15,TRBJ2-1,NA,NA,TGTGCCACCAGCAGGGGCAACGATGAGCAGTTCTTC,CATSRGNDEQFF
TRBV5-1,TRBJ2-1,NA,NA,TGCGCCAGCAGCCTGGGCGGTAGCGCCTACAATGAGCAGTTCTTC,CASSLGGSAYNEQFF
TRBV7-9,TRBJ2-7,NA,NA,TGTGCCAGCAGCTCCCCCAGGGAAATCCACGAGCAGTACTTC,CASSSPREIHEQYF